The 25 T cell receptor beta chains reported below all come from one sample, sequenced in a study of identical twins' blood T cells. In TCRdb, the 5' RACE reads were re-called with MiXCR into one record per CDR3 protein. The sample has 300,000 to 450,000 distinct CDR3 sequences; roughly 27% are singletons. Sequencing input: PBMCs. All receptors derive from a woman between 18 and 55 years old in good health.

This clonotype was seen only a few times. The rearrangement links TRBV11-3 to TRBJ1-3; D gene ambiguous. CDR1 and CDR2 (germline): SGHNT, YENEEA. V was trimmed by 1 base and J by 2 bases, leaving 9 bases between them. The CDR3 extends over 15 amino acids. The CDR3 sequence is CASSLGGRPGNTIYF. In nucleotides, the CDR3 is TGTGCCAGCAGCTTAGGCGGGCGACCTGGAAACACCATATATTTT.

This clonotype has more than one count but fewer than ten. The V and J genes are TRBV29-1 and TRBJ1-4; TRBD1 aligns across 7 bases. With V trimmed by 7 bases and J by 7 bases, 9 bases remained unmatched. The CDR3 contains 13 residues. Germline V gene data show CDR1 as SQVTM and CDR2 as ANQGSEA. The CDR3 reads CSGTQGRGEKLFF. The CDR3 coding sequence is TGCAGCGGAACACAGGGGCGGGGTGAAAAACTGTTTTTT.

The CDR3 reads CSASGGSDPNEQFF. CDR3 nucleotides: TGCAGTGCTAGTGGGGGGAGTGATCCCAATGAGCAGTTCTTC. The V call is TRBV20-1, the J call TRBJ2-1, with D perhaps matching TRBD2 (6 bases). The CDR3 runs to 14 residues. Deletions cut 3 bases from V and 6 bases from J, with 15 bases between. Germline assignment: CDR1 DFQATT and CDR2 SNEGSKA (reference sequence).

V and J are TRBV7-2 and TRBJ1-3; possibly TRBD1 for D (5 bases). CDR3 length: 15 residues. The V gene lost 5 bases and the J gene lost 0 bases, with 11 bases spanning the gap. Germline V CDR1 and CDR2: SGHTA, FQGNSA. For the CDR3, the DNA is TGTGCCAGCAGCAGCAGGGAAAGCTCTGGAAACACCATATATTTT. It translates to CASSSRESSGNTIYF.

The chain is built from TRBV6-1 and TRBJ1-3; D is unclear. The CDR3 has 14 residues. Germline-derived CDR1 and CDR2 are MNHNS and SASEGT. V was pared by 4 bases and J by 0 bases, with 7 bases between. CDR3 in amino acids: CASSASSSGNTIYF. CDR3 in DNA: TGTGCCAGCAGTGCCTCGTCCTCTGGAAACACCATATATTTT.

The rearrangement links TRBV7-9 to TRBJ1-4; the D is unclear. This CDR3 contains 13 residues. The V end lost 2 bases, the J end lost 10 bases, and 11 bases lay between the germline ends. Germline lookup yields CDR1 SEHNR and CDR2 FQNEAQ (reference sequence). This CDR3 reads CASSLYKSGKLFF. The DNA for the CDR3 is TGTGCCAGCAGCTTATATAAGTCTGGAAAACTGTTTTTT. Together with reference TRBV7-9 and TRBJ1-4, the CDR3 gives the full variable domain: DTGVSQNPRHKITKRGQNVTFRCDPISEHNRLYWYRQTLGQGPEFLTYFQNEAQLEKSRLLSDRFSAERPKGSFSTLEIQRTEQGDSAMYLCASSLYKSGKLFFGSGTQLSVL.

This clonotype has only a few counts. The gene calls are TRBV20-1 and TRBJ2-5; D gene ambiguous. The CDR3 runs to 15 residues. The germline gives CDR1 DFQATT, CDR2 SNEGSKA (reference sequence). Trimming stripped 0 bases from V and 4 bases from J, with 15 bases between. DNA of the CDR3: TGCAGTGCTAGAGATCAGGAGACCCTTACAGAGACCCAGTACTTC. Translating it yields CSARDQETLTETQYF.

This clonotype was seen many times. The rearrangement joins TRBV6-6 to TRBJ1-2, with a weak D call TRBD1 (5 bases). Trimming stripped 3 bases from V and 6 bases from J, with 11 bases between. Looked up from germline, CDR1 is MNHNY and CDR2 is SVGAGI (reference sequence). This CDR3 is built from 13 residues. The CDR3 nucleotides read TGTGCCAGCAGTTATCTAGACAGTCATGGCTACACCTTC. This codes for CASSYLDSHGYTF.

This CDR3 is CASSVLQGLGGYTF. The CDR3 coding sequence is TGTGCCAGCAGTGTTCTACAGGGCCTAGGGGGCTACACCTTC. The chain employs TRBV2 and TRBJ1-2; possible D gene TRBD1, 6 bases. This CDR3 contains 14 residues. V was pared by 4 bases and J by 8 bases, with 17 bases between. CDR1 and CDR2 (germline): SNHLY, FYNNEI.

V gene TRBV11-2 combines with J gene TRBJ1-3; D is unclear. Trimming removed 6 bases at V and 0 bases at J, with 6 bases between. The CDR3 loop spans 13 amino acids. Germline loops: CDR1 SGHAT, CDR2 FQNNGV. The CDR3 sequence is CASRRVSGNTIYF. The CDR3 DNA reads TGTGCCAGCAGAAGAGTCTCTGGAAACACCATATATTTT.

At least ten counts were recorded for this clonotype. Here the CDR3 reads CASSLGVSTEAFF. The CDR3 nucleotides read TGTGCCAGCAGCCTTGGGGTGAGCACTGAAGCTTTCTTT. This chain joins TRBV3-1 and TRBJ1-1; D call uncertain. The CDR3 loop spans 13 amino acids. Trimming removed 4 bases from V and 4 bases from J, with 10 bases in between. Germline V lookup: CDR1 LGHDT, CDR2 YNNKEL (reference sequence).

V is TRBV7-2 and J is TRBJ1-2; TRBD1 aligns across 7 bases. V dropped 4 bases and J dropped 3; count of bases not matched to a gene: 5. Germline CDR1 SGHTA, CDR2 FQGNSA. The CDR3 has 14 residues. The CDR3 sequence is CASSSVTGDYGYTF. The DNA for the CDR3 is TGTGCCAGCAGCTCAGTCACAGGGGACTATGGCTACACCTTC.

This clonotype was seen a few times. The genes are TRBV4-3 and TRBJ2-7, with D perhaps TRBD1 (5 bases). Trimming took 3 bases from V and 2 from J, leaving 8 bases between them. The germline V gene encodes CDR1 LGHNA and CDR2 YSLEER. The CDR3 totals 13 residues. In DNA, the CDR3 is TGCGCCAGCAGCCACGACAGCACCTACGAGCAGTACTTC. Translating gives CASSHDSTYEQYF.

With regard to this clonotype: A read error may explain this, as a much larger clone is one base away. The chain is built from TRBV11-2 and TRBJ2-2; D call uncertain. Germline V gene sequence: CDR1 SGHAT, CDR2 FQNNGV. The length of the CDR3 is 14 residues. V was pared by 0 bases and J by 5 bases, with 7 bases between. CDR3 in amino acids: CASSLDRGTGELFF. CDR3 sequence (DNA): TGTGCCAGCAGCTTAGACCGCGGAACCGGGGAGCTGTTTTTT.

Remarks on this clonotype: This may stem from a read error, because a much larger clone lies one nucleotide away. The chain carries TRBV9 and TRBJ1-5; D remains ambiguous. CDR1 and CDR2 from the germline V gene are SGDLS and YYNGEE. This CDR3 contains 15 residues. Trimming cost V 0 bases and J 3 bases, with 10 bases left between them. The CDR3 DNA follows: TGTGCCAGCAGCGTAGACTCCAATGACAATCAGCCCCAGCATTTT. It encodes CASSVDSNDNQPQHF. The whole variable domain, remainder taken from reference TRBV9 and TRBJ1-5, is DSGVTQTPKHLITATGQRVTLRCSPRSGDLSVYWYQQSLDQGLQFLIQYYNGEERAKGNILERFSAQQFPDLHSELNLSSLELGDSALYFCASSVDSNDNQPQHFGDGTRLSIL.

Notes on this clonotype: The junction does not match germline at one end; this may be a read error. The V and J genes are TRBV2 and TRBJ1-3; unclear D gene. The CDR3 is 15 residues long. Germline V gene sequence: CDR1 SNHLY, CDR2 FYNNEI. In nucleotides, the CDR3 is TGTGCCAGCATTGAAGTCCGGCAGGAGGGAAACACCATATATTTT. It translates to CASIEVRQEGNTIYF.

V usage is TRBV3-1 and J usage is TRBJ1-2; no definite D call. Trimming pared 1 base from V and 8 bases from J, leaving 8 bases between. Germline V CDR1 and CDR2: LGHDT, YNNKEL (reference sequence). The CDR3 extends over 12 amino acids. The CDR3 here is CASSQGTMGYTF. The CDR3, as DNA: TGTGCCAGCAGCCAAGGGACTATGGGCTACACCTTC.

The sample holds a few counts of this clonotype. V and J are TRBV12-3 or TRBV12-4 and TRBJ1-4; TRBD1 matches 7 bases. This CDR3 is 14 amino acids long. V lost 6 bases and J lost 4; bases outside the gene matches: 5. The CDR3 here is CASSHGQVNEKLFF. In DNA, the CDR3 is TGTGCCAGCAGCCATGGACAGGTTAATGAAAAACTGTTTTTT.

CDR3 DNA sequence: TGTGCCAGCAGCTTAGAGCCAGAAGAGACCCAGTACTTC. As protein: CASSLEPEETQYF. This chain uses TRBV11-2 with TRBJ2-5; D gene unclear. V was clipped by 0 bases and J by 3 bases, with 5 bases between them. The CDR3 runs to 13 residues. Germline-derived CDR1 and CDR2 are SGHAT and FQNNGV. Combining the CDR3 with reference TRBV11-2 and TRBJ2-5 gives the whole variable domain EAGVAQSPRYKIIEKRQSVAFWCNPISGHATLYWYQQILGQGPKLLIQFQNNGVVDDSQLPKDRFSAERLKGVDSTLKIQPAKLEDSAVYLCASSLEPEETQYFGPGTRLLVL.

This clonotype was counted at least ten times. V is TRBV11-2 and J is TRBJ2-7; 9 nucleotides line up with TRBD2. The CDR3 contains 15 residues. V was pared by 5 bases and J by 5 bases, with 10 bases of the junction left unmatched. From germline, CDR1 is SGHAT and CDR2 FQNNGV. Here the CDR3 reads CASSLIAGAMDEQYF. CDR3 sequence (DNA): TGTGCCAGCAGCCTGATAGCGGGGGCGATGGACGAGCAGTACTTC.

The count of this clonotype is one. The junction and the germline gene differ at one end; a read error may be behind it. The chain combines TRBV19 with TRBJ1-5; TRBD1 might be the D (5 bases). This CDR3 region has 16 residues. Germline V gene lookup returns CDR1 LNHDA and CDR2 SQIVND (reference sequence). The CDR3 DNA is TGTGCCAGTAGCGACCAATCGGGACCTAGCAAACAGCCCCAGCATTTT. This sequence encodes CASSDQSGPSKQPQHF.

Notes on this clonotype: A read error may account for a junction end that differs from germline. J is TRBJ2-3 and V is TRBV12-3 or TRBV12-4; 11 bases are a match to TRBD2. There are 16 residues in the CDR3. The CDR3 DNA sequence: TGTACCAGCAGTATCCATCTAGCGGGAGGCCCAGATACGCAGTATTTT. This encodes CTSSIHLAGGPDTQYF.

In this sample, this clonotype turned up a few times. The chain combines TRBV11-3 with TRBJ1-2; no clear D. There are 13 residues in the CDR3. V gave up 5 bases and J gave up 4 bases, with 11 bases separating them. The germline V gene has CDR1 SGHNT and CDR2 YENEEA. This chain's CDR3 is CASSRLVGYGYTF. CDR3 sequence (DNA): TGTGCCAGCAGCCGACTGGTAGGCTATGGCTACACCTTC.

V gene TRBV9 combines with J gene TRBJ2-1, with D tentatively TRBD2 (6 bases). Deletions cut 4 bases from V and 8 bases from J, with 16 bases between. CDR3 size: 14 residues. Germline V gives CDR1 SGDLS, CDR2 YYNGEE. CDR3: CASSPPAGLHEQFF. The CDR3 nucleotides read TGTGCCAGCAGCCCCCCCGCGGGGTTGCATGAGCAGTTCTTC.

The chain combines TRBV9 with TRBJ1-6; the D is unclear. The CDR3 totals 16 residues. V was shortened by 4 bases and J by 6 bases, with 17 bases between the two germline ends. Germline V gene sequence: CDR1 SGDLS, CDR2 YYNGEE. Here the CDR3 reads CASSSHVRGSNSPLHF. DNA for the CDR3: TGTGCCAGCAGCTCCCATGTACGGGGATCTAATTCACCCCTCCACTTT.